This T cell receptor (beta chain) was sequenced during a study of blood T cell repertoires in COVID-19. Across the study: The United States, Italy and Spain were the sources of the acute and convalescent COVID-19 samples.

Generated by immunoSEQ multiplex PCR, the TCRdb table keeps only in-frame clones and is missing some. The repertoire holds around 200,000 clones, with roughly nine tenths as singletons. V dropped 1 base and J dropped 7 bases, with 8 bases sitting between them. CDR1 is SNHLY and CDR2 is FYNNEI in the germline V gene. This CDR3 spans 13 amino acids. This receptor was identified in a woman aged 18-29 years who had recovered from COVID-19. The chain combines TRBV2 with TRBJ2-4, with D hard to call. The sample taken for sequencing was peripheral blood. CDR3 in amino acids: CASSEDSWNIQYF. In DNA form, the CDR3 reads TGTGCCAGCAGTGAAGACTCCTGGAACATTCAGTACTTC.